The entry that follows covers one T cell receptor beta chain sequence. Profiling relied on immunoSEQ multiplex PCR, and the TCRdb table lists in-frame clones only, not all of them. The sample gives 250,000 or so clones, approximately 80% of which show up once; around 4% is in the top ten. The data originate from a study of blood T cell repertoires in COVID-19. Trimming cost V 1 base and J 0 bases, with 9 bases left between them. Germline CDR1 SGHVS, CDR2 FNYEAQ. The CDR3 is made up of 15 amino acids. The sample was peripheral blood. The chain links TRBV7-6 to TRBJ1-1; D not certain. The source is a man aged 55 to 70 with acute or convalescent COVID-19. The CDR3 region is CASSLEGRVNTEAFF. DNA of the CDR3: TGTGCCAGCAGCTTAGAAGGGAGAGTGAACACTGAAGCTTTCTTT.